This T cell receptor beta chain was documented in a study of blood T cell repertoires in COVID-19. The wider study: Sites across the United States, Italy and Spain contributed samples from acute and convalescent COVID-19. Nucleic acid was either cDNA or gDNA, and it came from T cells, B-cell-depleted T cells, or PBMCs.

J was trimmed by 5 bases and V by 6 bases; bases with no gene match: 7. This CDR3 comprises 13 residues. Germline-derived CDR1 and CDR2 are LGHDT and YNNKEL (reference sequence). Repertoires were generated with immunoSEQ multiplex PCR, while TCRdb's copy carries only in-frame clones and drops some. The repertoire consists of approximately 300,000 clones, with roughly nine tenths occurring once and the leading ten covering roughly a tenth. Everyone who took part was 18 to 89 years old, and they came from fewer than 25 US areas. Resolution of symptoms, clearance, or two negative PCRs was present in recovered Cohort 3 donors.

Source material: PBMCs or T cells enriched from blood (not recorded which). This clonotype was obtained from a woman between 25 and 40 years old who had recovered from COVID-19. This chain links TRBV3-1 (or the pseudogene TRBV3-2) with TRBJ2-7; 7 bases are shared with TRBD2. The CDR3, as DNA: TGTGCCAGCAGTCGATGGACTAGTCACGAGCAGTACTTC. Encoded protein: CASSRWTSHEQYF.